This is a list of T cell receptor beta chains from one sample in a study of identical twins' blood T cells. One entry per CDR3 protein results from TCRdb running MiXCR on the 5' RACE reads. There are hundreds of thousands of distinct CDR3 sequences in the sample; over 25% occur only once, and 5.5% to 7% lies in the top ten. Sequencing was done on a sample of PBMCs. The receptors come from a woman aged 18 to 55 in good health. The CDR3 runs from the conserved cysteine through the conserved F or W. D genes are given only for firm matches. A clone size is listed for some rows: how often the clone was seen (once, few, many), or a class if it is expanded.

>TRBD1|few|TRBJ1-1|TRBV19
TGTGCCAGTAGTCACCGCGGGACAGGGAACACTGAAGCTTTCTTT
CASSHRGTGNTEAFF
>.|.|TRBJ2-3|TRBV6-1
TGTGCCAGCAGTTTAGACTACCCTAGCACAGATACGCAGTATTTT
CASSLDYPSTDTQYF
>TRBD1|few|TRBJ2-2|TRBV2
TGTGCCAGCAGTGAGGACAGGCGGCCCGGGGAGCTGTTTTTT
CASSEDRRPGELFF
>TRBD1|.|TRBJ1-1|TRBV6-2/TRBV6-3
TGTGCCAGCAGTTACTACCAGGGGGCTGGAGCTTTCTTT
CASSYYQGAGAFF
>.|.|TRBJ1-5|TRBV15
TGTGCCACCAGTGGGCAGGGCGATCAGCCCCAGCATTTT
CATSGQGDQPQHF
>.|few|TRBJ1-2|TRBV11-2
TGTGCCAGCAGCCCGTCGGGAGCCTTTAACTATGGCTACACCTTC
CASSPSGAFNYGYTF
>.|.|TRBJ2-7|TRBV5-1
TGCGCCAGCAGCGCCTCGGGGGTGAGCTCCTACGAGCAGTACTTC
CASSASGVSSYEQYF
>.|.|TRBJ2-1|TRBV19
TGTGCCAGTAGTACCCGTATTAAACCGAGCTCCTACAATGAGCAGTTCTTC
CASSTRIKPSSYNEQFF
>.|once|TRBJ2-7|TRBV12-3/TRBV12-4
TGTGCCAGCAGAACAGGGACGGCGGGGCCCTACGAGCAGTACTTC
CASRTGTAGPYEQYF
>.|.|TRBJ2-3|TRBV10-3
TGTGCCATCAGTGTAAATAGGAGAGATACGCAGTATTTT
CAISVNRRDTQYF
>.|few|TRBJ2-1|TRBV29-1
TGCAGCGTTGAAGATCGGAGGCAGAGACTGAATGAGCAGTTCTTC
CSVEDRRQRLNEQFF
>.|.|TRBJ2-7|TRBV20-1
TGCAGTGTACGTCCGGGACTGCACTACGAGCAGTACTTC
CSVRPGLHYEQYF
>.|few|TRBJ2-3|TRBV20-1
TGCAGTGCTAGGTCTGACACAGATACGCAGTATTTT
CSARSDTDTQYF
>.|.|TRBJ2-1|TRBV12-3/TRBV12-4
TGTGCCAGCAGTTTAATGGGGAAGAATTCCCAGTTCTTC
CASSLMGKNSQFF
>TRBD2|.|TRBJ2-3|TRBV24-1
TGTGCCACCAGTGATACTAGCGGGGGGAAAAGAGATACGCAGTATTTT
CATSDTSGGKRDTQYF
>.|.|TRBJ1-5|TRBV19
TGTGCCAGTAGCACTAGAGGGGCGAGCAATCAGCCCCAGCATTTT
CASSTRGASNQPQHF
>.|.|TRBJ2-2|TRBV3-1
TGTGCCAGCAGCCATCACCGGGACGCCTACACCGGGGAGCTGTTTTTT
CASSHHRDAYTGELFF
>.|few|TRBJ1-5|TRBV6-6
TGTGCCAGCAGTTACTCTGGCCAGCCCCAGCATTTT
CASSYSGQPQHF
>.|many|TRBJ2-1|TRBV7-8
TGTGCCAGCAGCTTAGGAGGCTCGAATGAGCAGTTCTTC
CASSLGGSNEQFF
>.|.|TRBJ1-1|TRBV7-2
TGTGCCAGCTCGTTCGGGGAGAACATTGAAGCTTTCTTT
CASSFGENIEAFF
>.|.|TRBJ2-3|TRBV2
TGTGCCAGCAGCTATACAGGGTTAGATACGCAGTATTTT
CASSYTGLDTQYF
>.|few|TRBJ2-1|TRBV3-1
TGTGCCAGCAGCCTCCTCCAGAGGGCAAGCTCCTACAATGAGCAGTTCTTC
CASSLLQRASSYNEQFF
>.|few|TRBJ1-1|TRBV7-9
TGTGCCAGCAGCCAGTTTGGGCACCAATGGAACACTGAAGCTTTCTTT
CASSQFGHQWNTEAFF
>TRBD1|few|TRBJ2-1|TRBV12-3/TRBV12-4
TGTGCCAGCAGGAGGACAGGGGACACTGAGCAGTTCTTC
CASRRTGDTEQFF
>TRBD1|many|TRBJ1-4|TRBV27
TGTGCCAGCAGCTTAAACAGGGGGGTGGGTGAAAAACTGTTTTTT
CASSLNRGVGEKLFF
>.|few|TRBJ1-4|TRBV20-1
TGCAGTGCTAGAGATCCTGGGGGAGAAAAACTGTTTTTT
CSARDPGGEKLFF
>.|few|TRBJ1-1|TRBV18
TGTGCCAGCTCACACAAGACAGGCTTCGAGAACACTGAAGCTTTCTTT
CASSHKTGFENTEAFF
>.|.|TRBJ2-6|TRBV29-1
TGCAGCGTTTTAGGAGCGTTCTCTGGGGCCAACGTCCTGACTTTC
CSVLGAFSGANVLTF
>.|.|TRBJ2-1|TRBV20-1
TGCAGTGCTAGAGATTCACTAGCTGTATCCTACAATGAGCAGTTCTTC
CSARDSLAVSYNEQFF
>TRBD1|.|TRBJ2-3|TRBV20-1
TGCAGTGCTAGAAGGGACAGGCGCACAGATACGCAGTATTTT
CSARRDRRTDTQYF
>TRBD2|.|TRBJ2-1|TRBV20-1
TGCAGTGCTAATACCGGGACTACCCCCGGAAATGAGCAGTTCTTC
CSANTGTTPGNEQFF
>TRBD1|.|TRBJ2-3|TRBV5-1
TGCGTCACCCGACAGGGAAACACAGATACGCAGTATTTT
CVTRQGNTDTQYF
>.|.|TRBJ1-6|TRBV6-5
TGTGCCAGCAGTTACGGGAGGGAACGGTCACCCCTCCACTTT
CASSYGRERSPLHF
>.|few|TRBJ1-4|TRBV5-1
TGCGCCAGCAGCTTGTGGGGGAAGGGGGAAAAACTGTTTTTT
CASSLWGKGEKLFF
>.|.|TRBJ1-1|TRBV11-2
TGTGCCAGCAGCTATACATTAGACACTGAAGCTTTCTTT
CASSYTLDTEAFF
>.|few|TRBJ2-5|TRBV20-1
TGCAGTGCTAGACTGCACCGGGTACAGGAGACCCAGTACTTC
CSARLHRVQETQYF
>.|few|TRBJ1-5|TRBV10-3
TGTGCCACCGAAGACAGGATGGGACAGCCCCAGCATTTT
CATEDRMGQPQHF
>.|.|TRBJ2-7|TRBV6-5
TGTGCCAGCAGGGACAGACTATCATGCGAGCAGTACTTC
CASRDRLSCEQYF
>TRBD2|.|TRBJ2-3|TRBV29-1
TGCAGCGTGGCCTCCGGGACTAGCAAGGGTACGCAGTATTTT
CSVASGTSKGTQYF
>TRBD2|few|TRBJ2-1|TRBV10-2
TGCGCCAGCAACAGCGGGATTGCTTACAATGAGCAGTTCTTC
CASNSGIAYNEQFF
>TRBD2|.|TRBJ2-1|TRBV12-3/TRBV12-4
TGTGCCAGCAGTTTATCCAGCGGGAGGGTCTATGAGCAGTTCTTC
CASSLSSGRVYEQFF
>.|.|TRBJ1-5|TRBV6-5
TGTGCCAGCAGCGATAGGACGGGGAATCAGCCCCAGCATTTT
CASSDRTGNQPQHF
>.|.|TRBJ2-7|TRBV6-1
TGTGCCAGCAGCGACCAGAGGGCCTACGAGCAGTACTTC
CASSDQRAYEQYF
>.|.|TRBJ1-3|TRBV18
TGTGCCAGCTCCCACCTAAATGGAAACACCATATATTTT
CASSHLNGNTIYF
>TRBD2|.|TRBJ2-7|TRBV20-1
TGCAGTGCTCGGACTAGAGGTAGCTACGAGCAGTACTTC
CSARTRGSYEQYF
>.|.|TRBJ1-5|TRBV10-3
TGTGCCATCAGTGATGGTAGCCCAATTAGCAATCAGCCCCAGCATTTT
CAISDGSPISNQPQHF